This TCR beta chain was observed in a study of CD8+ T cells in alopecia areata. Germline CDR1 is GTSNPN and CDR2 is SVGIG (reference sequence). V lost 1 base and J lost 4, with 1 base in between. This CDR3 spans 11 amino acids. RNA was isolated and reverse transcribed to cDNA, the sequencing template. Data came from immunoSEQ multiplex PCR; TCRdb stores just in-frame clones and leaves some out. The sample holds 110,000 or so clones, 58% seen once. For this clone: This specimen includes other DNA sequences encoding the same CDR3.

Stated treatment: oral pan-JAK inhibitor, 5-10 mg twice daily. The sequences come from CD8+ T cells sorted from blood, collected at week 4, from a patient treated with tofacitinib. This rearrangement joins TRBV30 to TRBJ2-2, with D unresolved. The sequence was collected from a human donor with alopecia areata. The CDR3 region has the DNA TGTGCCTGGAGTGCCACCGGGGAGCTGTTTTTT. This sequence encodes CAWSATGELFF.